The 32 T cell receptor beta chains presented below share a single source sample, sequenced in a study of cytomegalovirus exposure and HLA in healthy donors. PCR employed 60 Vbeta and 13 Jbeta primers. Libraries were prepared by immunoSEQ multiplex PCR; TCRdb keeps only in-frame clonotypes and omits some of them. The sample holds over 150,000 clones; approximately 80% are singletons and the top ten take 13%. Sequencing was performed on PBMCs. Every receptor here comes from a man aged 25-45 years in good health and CMV-seropositive.

The rearrangement joins TRBV28 to TRBJ2-2, with 14 bases fitting TRBD2. V dropped 4 bases and J dropped 4; count of bases not matched to a gene: 8. Germline CDR1 reads MDHEN; CDR2 reads SYDVKM. The length of the CDR3 is 18 residues. The CDR3 sequence: CASSSWGLAGEGTGELFF. The CDR3 nucleotides are TGTGCCAGCAGTTCCTGGGGACTAGCGGGAGAGGGCACCGGGGAGCTGTTTTTT. The variable domain in full, completed from reference TRBV28 and TRBJ2-2, reads DVKVTQSSRYLVKRTGEKVFLECVQDMDHENMFWYRQDPGLGLRLIYFSYDVKMKEKGDIPEGYSVSREKKERFSLILESASTNQTSMYLCASSSWGLAGEGTGELFFGEGSRLTVL.

V is TRBV28 and J is TRBJ2-7; 10 bases align to TRBD2. V gave up 5 bases and J gave up 6 bases; unmatched junction bases: 4. Per the germline V gene, CDR1 is MDHEN and CDR2 is SYDVKM. CDR3 length: 13 residues. CDR3 nucleotides: TGTGCCAGCAGTAGAGCGGGAGGGCGCGAGCAGTACTTC. Translated: CASSRAGGREQYF.

CDR3 loop: CASSRGSKLHF. The CDR3 nucleotides are TGTGCCAGCAGCCGAGGGTCGAAGCTCCACTTT. This chain uses TRBV28 with TRBJ1-6; D is ambiguous. The CDR3 contains 11 residues. The germline gives CDR1 MDHEN, CDR2 SYDVKM. Trimming left V 6 bases short and J 16 bases short, with 13 bases between.

This clone was seen once. This sample includes further DNA sequences coding for the same CDR3. This chain uses TRBV2 with TRBJ2-5; TRBD1 is a possible D gene (6 bases). The CDR3 spans 12 residues. V was cut by 6 bases and J by 2 bases, with 7 bases left in between. Germline values: CDR1 SNHLY, CDR2 FYNNEI. CDR3 DNA: TGTGCCAGCAGAAGGGGGCAAGAGACCCAGTACTTC. It encodes CASRRGQETQYF.

This clone was seen more than once but under ten times. The chain joins TRBV18 to TRBJ2-7; D unresolved. Deletions cut 3 bases from V and 0 bases from J, with 9 bases between. CDR1 and CDR2 (germline): KGHSH, LQKENI. The CDR3 length is 14 residues. CDR3 sequence (DNA): TGTGCCAGCTCACCGACAAGAAACTCCTACGAGCAGTACTTC. Its translation is CASSPTRNSYEQYF.

The chain is built from TRBV7-9 and TRBJ2-2; 11 positions match TRBD1. This CDR3 comprises 17 residues. The V gene end was trimmed by 5 bases and the J gene end by 5 bases; junction bases not matched to a gene: 10. Germline values: CDR1 SEHNR, CDR2 FQNEAQ (reference sequence). The CDR3 DNA is TGTGCCAGCAGCCACAGGAGGGGGACAGGGGGAACCGGGGAGCTGTTTTTT. This encodes CASSHRRGTGGTGELFF.

The chain joins TRBV7-2 to TRBJ2-7, with a weak D call TRBD1 (6 bases). V was pared by 1 base and J by 9 bases, with 13 bases between. The germline CDR1 and CDR2 sequences are SGHTA and FQGNSA. The length of the CDR3 is 13 residues. The CDR3 nucleotides read TGTGCCAGCAGCTTAGGGGGGCAGCCCTGGCAGTACTTC. As protein: CASSLGGQPWQYF.

For the CDR3, the DNA is TGTGCCAGCAGCCCCCGGACTAGCGGGAATTACGAGCAGTACTTC. This sequence encodes CASSPRTSGNYEQYF. The V gene is TRBV11-2, the J gene TRBJ2-7; 12 bases agree with TRBD2. CDR1 and CDR2 (germline): SGHAT, FQNNGV. V was pared by 5 bases and J by 4 bases, with 6 bases of the junction left unmatched. This CDR3 comprises 15 residues.

V is TRBV7-2 and J is TRBJ1-1, with D unresolved. The CDR3 length is 12 residues. The germline V and J ends were trimmed by 5 bases and 10 bases, with 14 bases remaining between them. Germline V gives CDR1 SGHTA, CDR2 FQGNSA. The CDR3 sequence: CASSRGQDPAFF. The CDR3 DNA reads as TGTGCCAGCAGCCGTGGCCAGGATCCAGCTTTCTTT.

The V and J genes are TRBV28 and TRBJ2-1; the match to TRBD2 covers 9 bases. CDR1 is MDHEN and CDR2 is SYDVKM in the germline V gene. After removal of 8 bases from V and 9 bases from J, the junction contained 14 bases not matched to a gene. CDR3 size: 15 residues. The CDR3, as DNA: TGTGCCAGCGAATACTCTAGCGGGACGAGTTCTGAGCAGTTCTTC. Its translation is CASEYSSGTSSEQFF.

A few counts support this clone. This chain joins TRBV6-5 and TRBJ1-1; no firm D call. In germline, CDR1 is MNHEY, CDR2 SVGAGI. V was cut by 7 bases and J by 0 bases, with 15 bases left in between. CDR3 length: 15 amino acids. CDR3 amino acids: CASTQRVPMNTEAFF. DNA for the CDR3: TGTGCCAGCACACAGCGGGTTCCTATGAACACTGAAGCTTTCTTT.

The chain combines TRBV27 with TRBJ2-5, with a weak D call TRBD2 (5 bases). The length of the CDR3 is 17 residues. Germline CDR1 and CDR2: MNHEY and SMNVEV (reference sequence). The V gene lost 2 bases and the J gene lost 2 bases, with 18 bases spanning the gap. CDR3 sequence (DNA): TGTGCCAGCAGTTTAAGGAACTCGGGGTACCAACAAGAGACCCAGTACTTC. This codes for CASSLRNSGYQQETQYF.

This sequence joins TRBV28 and TRBJ2-6, with 8 bases matching TRBD1. J gave up 0 bases and V 4 bases, and 14 bases lay outside the gene matches. This CDR3 contains 20 residues. Looked up from germline, CDR1 is MDHEN and CDR2 is SYDVKM. This CDR3 is CASSSPLGGTGASGANVLTF. For the CDR3, the DNA is TGTGCCAGCAGTTCACCCCTTGGGGGGACAGGCGCCTCTGGGGCCAACGTCCTGACTTTC.

The chain joins TRBV19 to TRBJ2-2; 9 nucleotides agree with TRBD1. V gave up 5 bases and J gave up 3 bases; unmatched junction bases: 4. Germline CDR1 and CDR2: LNHDA and SQIVND (reference sequence). The length of the CDR3 is 15 residues. CDR3 sequence reads: CASSETGGDTGELFF. The CDR3 region has the DNA TGTGCCAGTAGTGAGACAGGGGGGGACACCGGGGAGCTGTTTTTT. Full variable domain (remainder filled in from reference TRBV19 and TRBJ2-2): DGGITQSPKYLFRKEGQNVTLSCEQNLNHDAMYWYRQDPGQGLRLIYYSQIVNDFQKGDIAEGYSVSREKKESFPLTVTSAQKNPTAFYLCASSETGGDTGELFFGEGSRLTVL.

The chain is built from TRBV2 and TRBJ2-3; TRBD1 agrees at 7 bases. Germline CDR1 is SNHLY and CDR2 is FYNNEI. This CDR3 has 16 amino acids. With 8 bases clipped from V and 2 bases from J, the junction kept 13 bases outside the gene matches. The CDR3 is CASGPPGTVSTDTQYF. DNA of the CDR3: TGTGCCAGCGGGCCACCGGGGACAGTATCCACAGATACGCAGTATTTT.

This chain's CDR3 is CASSLQDIYGYTF. Here the CDR3 DNA reads TGTGCCAGCAGCCTACAGGACATCTATGGCTACACCTTC. The chain couples TRBV28 to TRBJ1-2, with D possibly being TRBD1 (5 bases). The CDR3 covers 13 residues. Trimming took off 6 bases at V and 4 bases at J, with 12 bases between the two ends. Germline CDR1 and CDR2: MDHEN and SYDVKM.

This clone was picked up a small number of times. The gene calls are TRBV5-4 and TRBJ2-1, with D perhaps matching TRBD1 (7 bases). Germline V CDR1 and CDR2: SGHNT, YYREEE (reference sequence). The CDR3 consists of 16 residues. Trimming shortened V by 4 bases and J by 0 bases, and 14 bases separated the two germline ends. The CDR3 DNA is TGTGCCAGCAGCGCGGGACAGCTGGTCTCCTACAATGAGCAGTTCTTC. Translating gives CASSAGQLVSYNEQFF.

The chain recombines TRBV18 with TRBJ2-7; TRBD1 is a possible D gene (6 bases). This CDR3 contains 14 residues. Germline V gene lookup returns CDR1 KGHSH and CDR2 LQKENI. Between the trimmed V and J ends, which lost 6 bases and 2 bases, there was a span of 14 bases. The CDR3 loop is CASSPRTETYEQYF. Here the CDR3 DNA reads TGTGCCAGCTCCCCTAGGACAGAAACCTACGAGCAGTACTTC.

The chain links TRBV15 to TRBJ2-3; 7 bases align to TRBD2. The junction had 9 bases not matched to a gene; V was cut back by 3 bases and J by 0 bases. The CDR3 runs to 17 residues. The germline V gene has CDR1 LNHNV and CDR2 YYDKDF (reference sequence). As DNA, the CDR3 is TGTGCCACCAGCAGTCAGCCTAGCGGCCCTAGCACAGATACGCAGTATTTT. The encoded protein is CATSSQPSGPSTDTQYF.

J is TRBJ1-5 and V is TRBV10-2; D gene uncertain. This CDR3 spans 14 amino acids. Germline CDR1 WSHSY, CDR2 SAAADI. Trimming removed 2 bases at V and 3 bases at J, with 8 bases between. CDR3: CASSEVSLNQPQHF. The CDR3 DNA reads TGCGCCAGCAGTGAGGTCAGTCTCAATCAGCCCCAGCATTTT.

The genes are TRBV7-2 and TRBJ1-2, with 8 bases fitting TRBD1. This CDR3 comprises 14 residues. The J segment lost 6 bases and the V segment lost 2 bases, leaving 5 bases of the junction unmatched. Germline CDR1 SGHTA, CDR2 FQGNSA. The CDR3 reads CASSLTGQAHGYTF. CDR3 bases: TGTGCCAGCAGCTTAACGGGACAGGCCCATGGCTACACCTTC.

This clone has just a few counts. The gene calls are TRBV5-1 and TRBJ2-3; the match to TRBD2 covers 11 bases. CDR3 size: 17 residues. With 4 bases clipped from V and 2 bases from J, the junction kept 9 bases outside the gene matches. Germline loops: CDR1 SGHRS, CDR2 YFSETQ. The DNA for the CDR3 is TGCGCCAGCAGCCCGAGAGCTAGCGGGAGGTCCACAGATACGCAGTATTTT. Protein product: CASSPRASGRSTDTQYF.

This chain links TRBV7-9 with TRBJ2-5, with 7 nucleotides matching TRBD2. The J call may be wrong; the DNA end is better matched by TRBJ2-7. The CDR3 totals 15 residues. CDR1 and CDR2 (germline): SEHNR, FQNEAQ (reference sequence). In DNA, the CDR3 is TGTGCCAGCAGCTTAGGCAGGGACTACTCCTACGAGCAGTACTTC. Its protein product is CASSLGRDYSYEQYF.

This rearrangement joins TRBV7-3 to TRBJ2-3; 9 bases fit TRBD2. The J segment lost 5 bases and the V segment lost 5 bases, leaving 8 bases of the junction unmatched. CDR3 length: 15 residues. In germline, CDR1 is SGHTA, CDR2 FQGTGA. The CDR3 nucleotides read TGTGCCAGCAGCATGTTAGCGGGAGCAGTAGATACGCAGTATTTT. This sequence encodes CASSMLAGAVDTQYF.

The CDR3 is CASSYGNYNNEQFF. The CDR3 DNA follows: TGTGCCAGCAGCTACGGGAACTATAACAATGAGCAGTTCTTC. V usage is TRBV7-3 and J usage is TRBJ2-1; maybe TRBD2 (5 bases). Germline values: CDR1 SGHTA, CDR2 FQGTGA. Trimming took off 4 bases at V and 5 bases at J, with 12 bases between the two ends. There are 14 residues in the CDR3.

The chain employs TRBV28 and TRBJ2-6; D gene uncertain. The ends were cut back, 0 bases at V and 1 base at J, with 4 bases in the middle. Germline lookup yields CDR1 MDHEN and CDR2 SYDVKM. The CDR3 consists of 15 residues. As DNA, the CDR3 is TGTGCCAGCAGTTTATGGCAGTCTGGGGCCAACGTCCTGACTTTC. This gives the protein CASSLWQSGANVLTF. Supplemented by reference TRBV28 and TRBJ2-6, the full variable domain reads DVKVTQSSRYLVKRTGEKVFLECVQDMDHENMFWYRQDPGLGLRLIYFSYDVKMKEKGDIPEGYSVSREKKERFSLILESASTNQTSMYLCASSLWQSGANVLTFGAGSRLTVL.

The chain carries TRBV18 and TRBJ1-1; the D is unclear. V was cut by 2 bases and J by 2 bases, with 6 bases left in between. CDR3 length equals 13 residues. CDR1 is KGHSH, CDR2 LQKENI, per germline. The CDR3 DNA reads as TGTGCCAGCTCACCAGGCAGAAACACTGAAGCTTTCTTT. It yields the protein CASSPGRNTEAFF.

The chain carries TRBV7-2 and TRBJ1-5, with D possibly matching TRBD1 (5 bases). The CDR3 is made up of 16 amino acids. With 2 bases removed from V and 1 base from J, the gap between germline ends came to 12 bases. Germline lookup yields CDR1 SGHTA and CDR2 FQGNSA. In DNA form, the CDR3 reads TGTGCCAGCAGCTTAAATGGGGCGACGAGCAATCAGCCCCAGCATTTT. It translates to CASSLNGATSNQPQHF. Full variable domain (missing parts from reference TRBV7-2 and TRBJ1-5): GAGVSQSPSNKVTEKGKDVELRCDPISGHTALYWYRQSLGQGLEFLIYFQGNSAPDKSGLPSDRFSAERTGGSVSTLTIQRTQQEDSAVYLCASSLNGATSNQPQHFGDGTRLSIL.

The chain has TRBV19 and TRBJ2-1; possibly TRBD2 for D (5 bases). Between the trimmed V and J ends, which lost 6 bases and 2 bases, there was a span of 17 bases. The CDR3 has 16 residues. Germline V gene data show CDR1 as LNHDA and CDR2 as SQIVND (reference sequence). The CDR3 DNA reads TGTGCCAGTAGCGGGAATTCGATGAGGACCTACAATGAGCAGTTCTTC. The encoded protein is CASSGNSMRTYNEQFF.

The chain carries TRBV19 and TRBJ1-5; no firm D call. CDR3 length equals 15 residues. With 7 bases removed from V and 0 bases from J, the gap between germline ends came to 13 bases. Germline assignment: CDR1 LNHDA and CDR2 SQIVND (reference sequence). CDR3 loop: CASTPGVNSNQPQHF. The CDR3 DNA sequence: TGTGCCAGTACCCCAGGTGTTAATAGCAATCAGCCCCAGCATTTT.

The chain recombines TRBV5-5 with TRBJ2-3; TRBD1 matches 7 bases. The CDR3 has 11 residues. Trimming at V came to 4 bases and at J to 11 bases, leaving 4 bases not matched to a gene. Germline values: CDR1 SGHKS, CDR2 YYEKEE (reference sequence). The CDR3 reads CASSPGTEQYF. CDR3 DNA: TGTGCCAGCAGCCCTGGGACAGAGCAGTATTTT.

In nucleotides, the CDR3 is TGTGCCAGCTATCGGGGGGAGGCCGGCGAAAAACTGTTTTTT. Residues: CASYRGEAGEKLFF. The chain is built from TRBV19 and TRBJ1-4, with a weak D call TRBD1 (5 bases). Germline V gene sequence: CDR1 LNHDA, CDR2 SQIVND (reference sequence). V was cut by 9 bases and J by 8 bases, with 19 bases left in between. The CDR3 spans 14 residues. Filled out from reference TRBV19 and TRBJ1-4, the complete variable domain reads DGGITQSPKYLFRKEGQNVTLSCEQNLNHDAMYWYRQDPGQGLRLIYYSQIVNDFQKGDIAEGYSVSREKKESFPLTVTSAQKNPTAFYLCASYRGEAGEKLFFGSGTQLSVL.